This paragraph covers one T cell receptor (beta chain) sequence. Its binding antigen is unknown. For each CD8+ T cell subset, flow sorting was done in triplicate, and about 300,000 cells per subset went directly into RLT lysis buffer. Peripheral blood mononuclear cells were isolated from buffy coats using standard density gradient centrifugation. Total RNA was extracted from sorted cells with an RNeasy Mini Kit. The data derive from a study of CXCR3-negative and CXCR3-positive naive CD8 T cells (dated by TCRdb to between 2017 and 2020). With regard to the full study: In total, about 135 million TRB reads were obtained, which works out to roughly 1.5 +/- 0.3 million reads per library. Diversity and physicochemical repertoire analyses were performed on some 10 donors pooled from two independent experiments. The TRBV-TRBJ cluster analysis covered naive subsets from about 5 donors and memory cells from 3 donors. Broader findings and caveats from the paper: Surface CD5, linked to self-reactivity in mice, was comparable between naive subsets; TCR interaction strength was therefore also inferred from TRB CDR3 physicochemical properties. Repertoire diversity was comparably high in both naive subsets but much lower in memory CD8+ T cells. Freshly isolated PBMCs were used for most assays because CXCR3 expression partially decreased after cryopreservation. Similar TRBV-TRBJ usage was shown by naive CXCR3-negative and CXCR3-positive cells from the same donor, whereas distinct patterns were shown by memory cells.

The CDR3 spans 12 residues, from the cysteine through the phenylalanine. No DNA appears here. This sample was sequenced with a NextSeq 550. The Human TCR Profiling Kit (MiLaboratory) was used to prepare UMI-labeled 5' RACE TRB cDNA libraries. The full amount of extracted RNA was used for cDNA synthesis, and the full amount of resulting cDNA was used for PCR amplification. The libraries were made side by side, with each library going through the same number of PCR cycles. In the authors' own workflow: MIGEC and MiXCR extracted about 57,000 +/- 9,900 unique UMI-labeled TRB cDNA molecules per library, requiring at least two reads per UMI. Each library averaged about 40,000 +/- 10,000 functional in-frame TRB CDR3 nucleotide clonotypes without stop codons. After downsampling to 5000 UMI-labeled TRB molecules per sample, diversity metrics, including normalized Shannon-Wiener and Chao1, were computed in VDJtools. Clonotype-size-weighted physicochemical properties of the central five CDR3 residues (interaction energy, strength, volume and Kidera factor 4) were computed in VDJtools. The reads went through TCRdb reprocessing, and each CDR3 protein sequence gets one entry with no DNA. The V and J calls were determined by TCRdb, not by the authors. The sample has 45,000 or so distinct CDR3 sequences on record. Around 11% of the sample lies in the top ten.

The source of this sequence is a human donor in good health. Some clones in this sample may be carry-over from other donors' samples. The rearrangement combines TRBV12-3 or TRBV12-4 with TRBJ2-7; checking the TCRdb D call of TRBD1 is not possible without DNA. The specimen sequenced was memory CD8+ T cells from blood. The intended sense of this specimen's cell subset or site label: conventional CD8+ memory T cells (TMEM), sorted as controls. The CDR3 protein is CASSKGHLEQYF.